This is a list of T cell receptor beta chains from one sample in a study of control samples from healthy donors and cancer patients. Here immunoSEQ multiplex PCR was the method, and the copy in TCRdb shows in-frame clones only, minus some. The profile shows approximately 70,000 clones, around four fifths of them singletons. The material sequenced was blood. All receptors come from a middle-aged man in good health. CDR3s include the opening cysteine and the closing phenylalanine or tryptophan. The D gene is left open where the match is weak. Not every row has a clone size; where given, it reads once, few, many or a size class.

TRBD2	TRBV7-2	TRBJ2-5	few	TGTGCCAGCAGCTCCCTAGCGGGAAGGGAGACCCAGTACTTC	CASSSLAGRETQYF
TRBD2	TRBV11-3	TRBJ2-1	few	TGTGCCAGCAGCCCCTTATTCCGGACTAGCCGCAATGAGCAGTTCTTC	CASSPLFRTSRNEQFF
-	TRBV4-2	TRBJ1-2	-	TGTGCCAGCAGCCAAGATCGCAGTTATGGCTACACCTTC	CASSQDRSYGYTF
-	TRBV27	TRBJ1-5	once	TGTGCCAGCAGGCTGGTGGGACACACGAATCAGCCCCAGCATTTT	CASRLVGHTNQPQHF
TRBD2	TRBV5-1	TRBJ2-7	few	TGCGCCAGCAGCCCTACCTCGGGCGGGGGATACGAGCAGTACTTC	CASSPTSGGGYEQYF
-	TRBV19	TRBJ2-7	-	TGTGCCAGTAGGGACAGAACCTACGAGCAGTACTTC	CASRDRTYEQYF
-	TRBV11-2	TRBJ2-7	-	TGTGCCAGCAGCCAGGGACCGGGAGAGCAGTACTTC	CASSQGPGEQYF
-	TRBV6-5	TRBJ2-7	-	TGTGCCACAGGACAGACCTACTACGAGCAGTACTTC	CATGQTYYEQYF
TRBD1	TRBV3-1/TRBV3-2	TRBJ1-5	few	TGTGCCAGCAGCCAAGGAGGGGGCCAGCCCCAGCATTTT	CASSQGGGQPQHF
-	TRBV6-5	TRBJ2-6	-	TGTGCCAGCAGGATTGGAGGGTCCGGGGCCAACGTCCTGACTTTC	CASRIGGSGANVLTF
-	TRBV12-5	TRBJ2-7	-	TGTGCTAGTGGTTTAATACCCGGGACCGTTGACGAGCAGTACTTC	CASGLIPGTVDEQYF
-	TRBV6-1	TRBJ2-5	-	TGTGCCAGCAGTGAAGTTGCGTGGGGCGGAAGCCCCCGCGGAGAGACCCAGTACTTC	CASSEVAWGGSPRGETQYF
TRBD1	TRBV3-1/TRBV3-2	TRBJ2-7	-	TGTGCCAGCAGCCGGACAGGGAGCGAGCAGTACTTC	CASSRTGSEQYF
-	TRBV6-6	TRBJ2-7	-	TGTGCCAGCAAATTTGGGGGGAGAAGCCACGAGCAGTACTTC	CASKFGGRSHEQYF
-	TRBV4-1	TRBJ2-6	-	TGCGCCAGCAGCCAGTCGCGTTTCCCTGGGGCCAACGTCCTGACTTTC	CASSQSRFPGANVLTF
-	TRBV28	TRBJ1-2	-	TGTGCCAGCAGGCTCCTGGGGCAGGGCACTGATGGCTACACCTTC	CASRLLGQGTDGYTF
-	TRBV5-1	TRBJ1-3	-	TGCGCCAGCAGCTTGGGGGCCTCTGGAAACACCATATATTTT	CASSLGASGNTIYF
-	TRBV5-8	TRBJ2-7	few	TGTGCCAGCAGCTATGCCTTTGGGTTCAAGGGGCCCTACGAGCAGTACTTC	CASSYAFGFKGPYEQYF
-	TRBV10-2	TRBJ2-5	-	TGCGCCAGCAGTGAGCCCACTAGTCTAAGGGCTCAGACCCAGTACTTC	CASSEPTSLRAQTQYF
TRBD2	TRBV3-1/TRBV3-2	TRBJ2-7	once	TGTGCCAGCAGCTTTAGACTAGCGGCCACGCAGTACTTC	CASSFRLAATQYF
-	TRBV5-4	TRBJ2-5	-	TGTGCCAGCAGCTGGACTACAGGGAGGGAGACCCAGTACTTC	CASSWTTGRETQYF
-	TRBV6-2/TRBV6-3	TRBJ1-3	-	TGTGCCAGCAGTTACCCTGCGCAGACTTCTGGAAACACCATATATTTT	CASSYPAQTSGNTIYF
-	TRBV6-5	TRBJ2-7	-	TGTGCCAGCAGTACCGGGACATCCCTAGGCGAGCAGTACTTC	CASSTGTSLGEQYF
-	TRBV19	TRBJ1-1	-	TGTGCCAGTAGTATAGCTTGGAGGGGGACTGAAGCTTTCTTT	CASSIAWRGTEAFF
-	TRBV7-9	TRBJ2-5	-	TGTGCCAGCAGCCACCGGGTCCAAGAGACCCAGTACTTC	CASSHRVQETQYF
-	TRBV7-9	TRBJ1-6	-	TGTGCCAGCAGCTTAGCAGGTGGTTCACCCCTCCACTTT	CASSLAGGSPLHF
-	TRBV19	TRBJ2-6	medium-sized	TGTGCCAGTAGTATTGACGGGGGCTCTGGGGCCAACGTCCTGACTTTC	CASSIDGGSGANVLTF
TRBD2	TRBV9	TRBJ2-1	-	TGTGCCAGCAGCGGGGGACTAGCGGGAGGGTTCTACAATGAGCAGTTCTTC	CASSGGLAGGFYNEQFF
TRBD1	TRBV19	TRBJ2-7	-	TGTGCCAGTAGTAGCGGGACAGGTTCCTACGAGCAGTACTTC	CASSSGTGSYEQYF
-	TRBV2	TRBJ2-1	-	TGTGCCAGCAGTGAATTTAGGGTTGAGCAGTTCTTC	CASSEFRVEQFF
-	TRBV9	TRBJ2-1	-	TGTGCCAGCAGCCCGGGGACTCCTAGAAATGAGCAGTTCTTC	CASSPGTPRNEQFF
TRBD1	TRBV25-1	TRBJ1-2	-	TGTGCTGGGCCCAACGGGACAGGACCTCTTGGCTACACCTTC	CAGPNGTGPLGYTF
TRBD2	TRBV5-1	TRBJ2-2	-	TGCGCCAGCAGCTTCGCGACTAGCGTAAGCGGGGAGCTGTTTTTT	CASSFATSVSGELFF
TRBD2	TRBV4-1	TRBJ2-1	-	TGCGCCAGCAGCCAAGATCCGGGGACTAGCGGGAGAAGAGGGCAGTTCTTC	CASSQDPGTSGRRGQFF
-	TRBV7-3	TRBJ2-3	-	TGTGCCAGCAGCTCCGCGGGGACTAGCACAGATACGCAGTATTTT	CASSSAGTSTDTQYF
TRBD2	TRBV5-4	TRBJ2-2	few	TGTGCCAGCAGCCTTGCGCCTAGCGGGAGGGCCCGGGGCACCGGGGAGCTGTTTTTT	CASSLAPSGRARGTGELFF
-	TRBV10-2	TRBJ1-1	-	TGCGCCAGCAGTGAAGGGGGGCGGATTGAAGCTTTCTTT	CASSEGGRIEAFF
-	TRBV2	TRBJ2-1	-	TGTGCCAGCAGCAAAACCTACGGCAATGAGCAGTTCTTC	CASSKTYGNEQFF
-	TRBV5-1	TRBJ2-5	-	TGCGCCAGCTCCGGGGACCAGCTTCAAGAGACCCAGTACTTC	CASSGDQLQETQYF
-	TRBV2	TRBJ2-7	-	TGTGCCAGCGGGTGGGGCGGGCCCTACGAGCAGTACTTC	CASGWGGPYEQYF
-	TRBV9	TRBJ1-1	-	TGTGCCAGCAGCGTAGCTACGATGAGGGGCGGGAACACTGAAGCTTTCTTT	CASSVATMRGGNTEAFF
-	TRBV18	TRBJ2-7	once	TGTGCCAGCTCACCGTCGACAGTAGGAGGCGAGCAGTACTTC	CASSPSTVGGEQYF
-	TRBV6-6	TRBJ2-7	-	TGTGCCAGCAGTGGCCGACAAGAGACCTACGAGCAGTACTTC	CASSGRQETYEQYF
TRBD2	TRBV28	TRBJ2-1	-	TGTGCCAGCAGTCTTAGCGGGAGAAGTAATGAGCAGTTCTTC	CASSLSGRSNEQFF
-	TRBV10-1	TRBJ1-5	-	TGCGCCAGCAGTGAATTTACAGCGGATAGCAATCAGCCCCAGCATTTT	CASSEFTADSNQPQHF
-	TRBV7-8	TRBJ1-5	-	TGTGCCAGCAGCTTTGATAGCAATCAGCCCCAGCATTTT	CASSFDSNQPQHF
-	TRBV6-5	TRBJ2-7	-	TGTGCCAGCAGTTACTCTTCGCCCGCCACGGGGGAGCAGTACTTC	CASSYSSPATGEQYF
-	TRBV5-4	TRBJ1-1	-	TGTGCCAGCAGCTGGGACGGAGGCACTGAAGCTTTCTTT	CASSWDGGTEAFF
TRBD2	TRBV6-2/TRBV6-3	TRBJ2-3	-	TGTGCCAGCAGCGACCTTCGAGCGGGAGACCCAGATACGCAGTATTTT	CASSDLRAGDPDTQYF
-	TRBV5-4	TRBJ1-2	-	TGTGCCAGCAGCTTGGGACAGGTTAACTATGGCTACACCTTC	CASSLGQVNYGYTF
-	TRBV11-3	TRBJ2-7	-	TGTGCCAGCAGCTTGGGGGGCGGCTTCTACGAGCAGTACTTC	CASSLGGGFYEQYF
-	TRBV29-1	TRBJ2-3	-	TGCAGCGTTGGTTCCGGGACCCAATTCGGGGATACGCAGTATTTT	CSVGSGTQFGDTQYF
-	TRBV29-1	TRBJ2-5	-	TGCAGCGTTCCCAGGGGAGGCGAGACCCAGTACTTC	CSVPRGGETQYF